Here is one T cell receptor (beta chain) with its context. As yet, its antigen is unknown. The record originates from a study of cytomegalovirus exposure and HLA in healthy donors. Background on the study: Genetic ancestry analysis placed 75% to 85% of the roughly 400 donors that were genotyped in the Caucasian-associated cluster.

Germline CDR1 and CDR2: MNHEY and SVGAGI. The CDR3 consists of 13 residues. Trimming took 6 bases from V and 9 from J, leaving 15 bases between them. General study points: Sequencing depth roughly uniform across donors was assumed in presence/absence analyses. In a later analysis, fewer than 20,000 TCR beta sequences were associated with HLA alleles at 0.05 false discovery rate.

Vbeta (60) and Jbeta (13) primers were used in the PCR. This table comes from immunoSEQ multiplex PCR, and its TCRdb copy is limited to in-frame clones, with some not included. The sample gives around 86,000 clones, over 65% of which show up once; around 3.2% is in the top ten. The rearrangement uses TRBV6-5 and TRBJ2-1; weak D call: TRBD1 (5 bases). Material for sequencing was PBMCs. This TCR derives from a man aged 45 to 65 in good health and CMV-seropositive. The CDR3 nucleotides read TGTGCCAGCAGAAGACAGCATTCCAGTGAGCAGTTCTTC. It translates to CASRRQHSSEQFF.